Described below is a single TCR beta chain sequence and its context. The antigen is unknown. Only in-frame clones appear in the TCRdb table, and some are missing; sequencing was by immunoSEQ multiplex PCR. Of approximately 300,000 clones in the sample, 70% to 90% are singletons; the top ten hold around 0.8%. The data were taken from a study of cytomegalovirus exposure and HLA in healthy donors. Overall study context: The roughly 110 validation repertoires were produced on the same platform as the 700 or so repertoires of the first cohort. This was reported in a later analysis. Study results and limitations: The finding came from a later analysis; first-cohort TCR clusters tended to co-occur in the roughly 110 validation repertoires. Cytomegalovirus status was reportedly diagnosed by the classifier with high specificity and sensitivity.

The germline CDR1 and CDR2 sequences are MNHNY and SVGAGI (reference sequence). The CDR3 has 13 amino acids. V lost 5 bases and J lost 6; bases outside the gene matches: 4. Material for sequencing was PBMCs. The sequence was obtained from a woman aged 18-35 years in good health and CMV-seronegative. V usage is TRBV6-6 and J usage is TRBJ1-1, with 9 bases fitting TRBD1. The CDR3: CASSTRTGAEAFF. CDR3 nucleotide sequence: TGTGCCAGCAGTACCCGGACAGGGGCTGAAGCTTTCTTT.